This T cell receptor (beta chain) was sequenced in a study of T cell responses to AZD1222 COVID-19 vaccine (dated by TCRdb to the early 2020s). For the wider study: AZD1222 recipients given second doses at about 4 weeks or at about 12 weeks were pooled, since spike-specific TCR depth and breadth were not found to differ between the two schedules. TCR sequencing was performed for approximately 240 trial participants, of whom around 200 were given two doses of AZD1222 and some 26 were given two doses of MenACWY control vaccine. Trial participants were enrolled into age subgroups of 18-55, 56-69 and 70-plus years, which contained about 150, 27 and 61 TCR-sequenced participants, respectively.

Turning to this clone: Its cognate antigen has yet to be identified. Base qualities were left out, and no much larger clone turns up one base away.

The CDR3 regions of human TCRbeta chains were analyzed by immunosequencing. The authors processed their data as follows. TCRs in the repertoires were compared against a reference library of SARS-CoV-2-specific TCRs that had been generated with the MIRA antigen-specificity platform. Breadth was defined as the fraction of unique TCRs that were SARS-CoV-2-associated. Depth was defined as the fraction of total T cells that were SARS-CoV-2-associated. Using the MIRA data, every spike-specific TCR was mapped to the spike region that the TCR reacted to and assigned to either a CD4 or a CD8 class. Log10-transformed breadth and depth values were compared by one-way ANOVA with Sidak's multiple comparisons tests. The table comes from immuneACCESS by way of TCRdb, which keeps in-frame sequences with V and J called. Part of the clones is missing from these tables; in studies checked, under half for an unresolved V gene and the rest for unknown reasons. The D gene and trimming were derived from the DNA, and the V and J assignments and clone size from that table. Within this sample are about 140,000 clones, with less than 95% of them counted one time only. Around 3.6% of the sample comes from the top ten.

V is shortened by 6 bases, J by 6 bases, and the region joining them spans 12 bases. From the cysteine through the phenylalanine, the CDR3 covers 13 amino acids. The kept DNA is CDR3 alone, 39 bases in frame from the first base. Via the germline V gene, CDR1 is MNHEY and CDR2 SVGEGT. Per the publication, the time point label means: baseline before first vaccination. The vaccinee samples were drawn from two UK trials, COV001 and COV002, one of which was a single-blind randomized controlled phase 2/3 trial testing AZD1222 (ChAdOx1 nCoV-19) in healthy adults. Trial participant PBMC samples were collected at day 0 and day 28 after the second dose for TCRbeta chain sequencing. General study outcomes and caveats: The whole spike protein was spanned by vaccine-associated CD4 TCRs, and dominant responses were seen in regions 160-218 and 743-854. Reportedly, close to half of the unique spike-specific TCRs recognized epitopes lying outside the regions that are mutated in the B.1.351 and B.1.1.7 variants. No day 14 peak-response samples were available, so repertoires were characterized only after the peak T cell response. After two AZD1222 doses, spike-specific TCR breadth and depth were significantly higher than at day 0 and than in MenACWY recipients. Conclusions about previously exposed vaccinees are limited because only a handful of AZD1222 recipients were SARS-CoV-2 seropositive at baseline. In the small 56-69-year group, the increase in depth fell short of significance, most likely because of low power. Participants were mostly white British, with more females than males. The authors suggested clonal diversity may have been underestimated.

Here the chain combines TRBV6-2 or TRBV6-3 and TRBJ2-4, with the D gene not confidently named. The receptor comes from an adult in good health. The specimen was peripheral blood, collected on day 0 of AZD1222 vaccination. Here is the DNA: TGTGCCAGCAGCGGTGATTGGCGAAACATTCAGTACTTC. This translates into CASSGDWRNIQYF.